The T cell receptor (beta chain) described here comes from a study of CD8 T cells in Susac syndrome. Findings and caveats of the study: The study's TCR sequencing and HLA analysis drew on a certain number of individuals. That number was acknowledged as relatively small.

Of note for this clonotype: Its target is unknown.

The authors reverse transcribed roughly 0.5 to 1 ug RNA with random hexamers. Via MiXCR, TCRdb re-called the immunoSEQ multiplex PCR reads, giving one row per CDR3 protein. The table includes roughly 200,000 distinct CDR3 sequences, around 93% detected once. FACS was used to enrich TEMRA cells, whereas the CD8+ and CD4+ T cells were obtained by negative isolation. This clonotype was sampled from a human donor with multiple sclerosis. Sequencing was done on a sample of CD4+ T cells from PBMCs.

This CDR3 reads CSAMLQGGQPQHF. The CDR3 DNA reads as TGCAGTGCTATGTTGCAGGGTGGTCAGCCCCAGCATTTT. V and J are TRBV20-1 and TRBJ1-5; possible D gene TRBD1, 5 bases. Germline-derived CDR1 and CDR2 are DFQATT and SNEGSKA (reference sequence). V shed 4 bases and J shed 6 bases, with 13 bases lying between them. The length of the CDR3 is 13 residues.